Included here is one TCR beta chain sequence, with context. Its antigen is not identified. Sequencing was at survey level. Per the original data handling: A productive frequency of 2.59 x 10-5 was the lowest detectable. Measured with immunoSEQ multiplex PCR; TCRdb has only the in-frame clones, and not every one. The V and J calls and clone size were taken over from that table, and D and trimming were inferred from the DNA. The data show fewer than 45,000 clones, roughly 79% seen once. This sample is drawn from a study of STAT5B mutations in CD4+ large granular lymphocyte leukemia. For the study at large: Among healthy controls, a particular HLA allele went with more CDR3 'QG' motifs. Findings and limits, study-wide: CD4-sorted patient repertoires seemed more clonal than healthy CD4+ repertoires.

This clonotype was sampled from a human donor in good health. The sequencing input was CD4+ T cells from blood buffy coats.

The CDR3: CASSEGGLSGANVLTF. The CDR3 coding sequence is TGTGCCAGCAGTGAAGGGGGCCTCTCTGGGGCCAACGTCCTGACTTTC. The rearrangement uses TRBV6-1 and TRBJ2-6; D might be TRBD1 (5 bases). This CDR3 has 16 amino acids. The germline CDR1 and CDR2 sequences are MNHNS and SASEGT. V was cut by 1 base and J by 0 bases, with 7 bases left in between.